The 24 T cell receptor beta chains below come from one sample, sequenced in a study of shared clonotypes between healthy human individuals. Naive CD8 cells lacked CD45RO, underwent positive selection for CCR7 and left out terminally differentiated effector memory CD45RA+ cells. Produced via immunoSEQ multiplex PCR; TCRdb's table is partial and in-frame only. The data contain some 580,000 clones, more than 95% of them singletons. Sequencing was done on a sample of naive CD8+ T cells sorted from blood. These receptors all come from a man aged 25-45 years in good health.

CDR3 in amino acids: CASSFVIGGQETQYF. The CDR3 coding sequence is TGTGCCAGCAGCTTTGTGATAGGGGGGCAAGAGACCCAGTACTTC. The chain uses TRBV7-2 and TRBJ2-5; D is perhaps TRBD1 or TRBD2 (6 bases each). This CDR3 spans 15 amino acids. V gave up 3 bases and J gave up 2 bases, with 13 bases separating them. Germline CDR1 SGHTA, CDR2 FQGNSA.

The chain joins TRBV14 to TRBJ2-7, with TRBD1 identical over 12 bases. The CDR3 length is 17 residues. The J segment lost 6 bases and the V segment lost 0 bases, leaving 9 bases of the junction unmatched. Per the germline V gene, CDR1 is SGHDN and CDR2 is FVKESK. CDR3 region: CASSQELFGTGGIEQYF. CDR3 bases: TGTGCCAGCAGCCAAGAATTGTTCGGGACAGGGGGCATCGAGCAGTACTTC.

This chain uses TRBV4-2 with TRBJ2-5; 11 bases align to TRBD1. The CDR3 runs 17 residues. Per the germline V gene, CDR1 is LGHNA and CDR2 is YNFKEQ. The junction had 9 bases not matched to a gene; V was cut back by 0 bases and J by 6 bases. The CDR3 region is CASSQETVGQGGKTQYF. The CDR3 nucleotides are TGTGCCAGCAGCCAAGAAACGGTGGGACAGGGGGGAAAGACCCAGTACTTC.

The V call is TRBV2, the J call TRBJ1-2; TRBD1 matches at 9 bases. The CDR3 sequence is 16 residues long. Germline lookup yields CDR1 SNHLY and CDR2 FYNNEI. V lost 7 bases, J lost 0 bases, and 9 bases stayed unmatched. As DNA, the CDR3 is TGTGCCAGCACTTCCGGGACAGGGCCATCTAACTATGGCTACACCTTC. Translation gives CASTSGTGPSNYGYTF.

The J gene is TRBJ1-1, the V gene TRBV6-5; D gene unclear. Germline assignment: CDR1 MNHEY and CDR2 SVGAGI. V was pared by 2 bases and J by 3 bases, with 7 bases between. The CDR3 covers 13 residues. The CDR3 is CASSYKGDTEAFF. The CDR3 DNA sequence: TGTGCCAGCAGTTACAAGGGAGACACTGAAGCTTTCTTT.

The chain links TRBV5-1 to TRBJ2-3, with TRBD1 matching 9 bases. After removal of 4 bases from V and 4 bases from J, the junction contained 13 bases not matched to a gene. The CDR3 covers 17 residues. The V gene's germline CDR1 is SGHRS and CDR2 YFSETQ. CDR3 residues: CASSPYPGQGNADTQYF. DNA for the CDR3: TGCGCCAGCAGCCCCTACCCGGGACAGGGTAACGCAGATACGCAGTATTTT.

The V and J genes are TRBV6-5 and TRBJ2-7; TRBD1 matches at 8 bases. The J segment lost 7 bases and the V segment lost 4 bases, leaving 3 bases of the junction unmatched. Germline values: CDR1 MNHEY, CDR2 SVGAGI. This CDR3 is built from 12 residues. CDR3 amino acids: CASSFGTGEQYF. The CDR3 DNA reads TGTGCCAGCAGTTTCGGGACAGGTGAGCAGTACTTC.

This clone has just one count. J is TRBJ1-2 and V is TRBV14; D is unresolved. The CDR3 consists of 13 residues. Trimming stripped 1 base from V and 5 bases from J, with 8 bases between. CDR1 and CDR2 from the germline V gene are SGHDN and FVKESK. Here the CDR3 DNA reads TGTGCCAGCAGCCAAGCCCGGGGATATGGCTACACCTTC. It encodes CASSQARGYGYTF.

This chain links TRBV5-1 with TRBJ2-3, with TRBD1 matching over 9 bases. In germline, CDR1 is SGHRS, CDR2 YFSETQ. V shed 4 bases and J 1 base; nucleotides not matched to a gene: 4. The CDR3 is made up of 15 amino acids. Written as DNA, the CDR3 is TGCGCCAGCAGCGCGACAGGGGGTGGCACAGATACGCAGTATTTT. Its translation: CASSATGGGTDTQYF.

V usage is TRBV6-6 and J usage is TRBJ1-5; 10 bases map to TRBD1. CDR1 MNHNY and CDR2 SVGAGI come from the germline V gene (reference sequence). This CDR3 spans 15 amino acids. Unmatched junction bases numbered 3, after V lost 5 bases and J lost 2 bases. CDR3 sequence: CASSPGTGGNQPQHF. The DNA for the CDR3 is TGTGCCAGCAGTCCCGGGACAGGGGGCAATCAGCCCCAGCATTTT.

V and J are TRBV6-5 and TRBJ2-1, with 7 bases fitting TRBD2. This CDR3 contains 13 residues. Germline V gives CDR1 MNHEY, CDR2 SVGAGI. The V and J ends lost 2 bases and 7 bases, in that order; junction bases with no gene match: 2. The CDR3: CASSYISGNEQFF. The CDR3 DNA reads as TGTGCCAGCAGTTACATTAGCGGGAATGAGCAGTTCTTC.

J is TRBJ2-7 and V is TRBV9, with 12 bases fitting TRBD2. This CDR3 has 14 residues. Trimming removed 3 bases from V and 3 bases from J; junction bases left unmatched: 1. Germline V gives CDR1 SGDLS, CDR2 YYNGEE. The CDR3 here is CASSASGRDYEQYF. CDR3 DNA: TGTGCCAGCAGCGCTAGCGGGAGGGACTACGAGCAGTACTTC. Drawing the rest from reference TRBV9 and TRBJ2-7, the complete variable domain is DSGVTQTPKHLITATGQRVTLRCSPRSGDLSVYWYQQSLDQGLQFLIQYYNGEERAKGNILERFSAQQFPDLHSELNLSSLELGDSALYFCASSASGRDYEQYFGPGTRLTVT.

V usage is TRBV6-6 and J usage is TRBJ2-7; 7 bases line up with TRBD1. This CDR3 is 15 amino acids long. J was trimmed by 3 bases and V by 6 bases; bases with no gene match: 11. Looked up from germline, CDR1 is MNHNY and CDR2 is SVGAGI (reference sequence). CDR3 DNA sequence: TGTGCCAGCAGCCCCCGGGACAGAGGGGTCTACGAGCAGTACTTC. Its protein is CASSPRDRGVYEQYF.

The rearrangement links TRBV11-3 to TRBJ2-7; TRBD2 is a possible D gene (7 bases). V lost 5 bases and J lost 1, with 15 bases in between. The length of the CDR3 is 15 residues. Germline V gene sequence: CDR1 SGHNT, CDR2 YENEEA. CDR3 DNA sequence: TGTGCCAGCAGCCACTCGGGGAGGGGGTCCTACGAGCAGTACTTC. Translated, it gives CASSHSGRGSYEQYF.

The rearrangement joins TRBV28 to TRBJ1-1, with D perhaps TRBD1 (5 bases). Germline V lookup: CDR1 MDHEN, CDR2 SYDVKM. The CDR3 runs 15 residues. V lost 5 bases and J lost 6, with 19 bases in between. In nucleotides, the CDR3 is TGTGCCAGCAGTAACTCCCGGGACCTTTTTTCTGAAGCTTTCTTT. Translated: CASSNSRDLFSEAFF. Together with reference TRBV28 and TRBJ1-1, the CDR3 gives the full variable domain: DVKVTQSSRYLVKRTGEKVFLECVQDMDHENMFWYRQDPGLGLRLIYFSYDVKMKEKGDIPEGYSVSREKKERFSLILESASTNQTSMYLCASSNSRDLFSEAFFGQGTRLTVV.

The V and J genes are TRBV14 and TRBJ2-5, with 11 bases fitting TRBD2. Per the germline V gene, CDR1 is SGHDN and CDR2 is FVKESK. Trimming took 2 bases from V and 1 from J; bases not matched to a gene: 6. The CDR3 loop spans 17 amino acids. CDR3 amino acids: CASSQTSGSLGQETQYF. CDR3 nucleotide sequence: TGTGCCAGCAGCCAAACTAGCGGGAGTTTGGGCCAAGAGACCCAGTACTTC.

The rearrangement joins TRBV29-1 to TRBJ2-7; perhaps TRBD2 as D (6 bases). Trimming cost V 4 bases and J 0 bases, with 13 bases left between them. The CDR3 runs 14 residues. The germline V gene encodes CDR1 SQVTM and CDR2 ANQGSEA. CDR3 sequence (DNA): TGCAGCGTTGTTCAAGGAGGGGACTCCTACGAGCAGTACTTC. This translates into CSVVQGGDSYEQYF.

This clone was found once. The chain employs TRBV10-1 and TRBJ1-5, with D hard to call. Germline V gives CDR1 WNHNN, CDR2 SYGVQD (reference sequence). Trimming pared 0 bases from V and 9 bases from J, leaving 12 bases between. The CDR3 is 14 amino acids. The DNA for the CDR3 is TGCGCCAGCAGTGAGTCTCCGAGGCAGCCGCCCCAGCATTTT. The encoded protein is CASSESPRQPPQHF.

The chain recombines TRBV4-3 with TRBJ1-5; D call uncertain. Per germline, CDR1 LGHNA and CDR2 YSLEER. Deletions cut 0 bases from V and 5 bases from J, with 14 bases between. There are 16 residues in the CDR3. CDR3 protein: CASSQDFPADYQPQHF. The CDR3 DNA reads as TGCGCCAGCAGCCAAGATTTCCCGGCAGATTATCAGCCCCAGCATTTT.

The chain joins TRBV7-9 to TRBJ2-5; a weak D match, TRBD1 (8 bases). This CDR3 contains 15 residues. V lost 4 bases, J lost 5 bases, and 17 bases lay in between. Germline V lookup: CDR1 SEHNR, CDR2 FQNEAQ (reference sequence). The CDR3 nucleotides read TGTGCCAGCAGCTCCCCACAGGGGGAGGGGGAGACCCAGTACTTC. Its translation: CASSSPQGEGETQYF.

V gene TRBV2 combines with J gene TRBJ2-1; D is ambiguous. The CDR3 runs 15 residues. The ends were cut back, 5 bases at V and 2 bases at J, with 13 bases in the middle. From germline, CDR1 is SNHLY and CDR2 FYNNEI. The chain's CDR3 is CASSLEVATYNEQFF. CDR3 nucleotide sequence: TGTGCCAGCAGTCTCGAGGTAGCAACCTACAATGAGCAGTTCTTC.

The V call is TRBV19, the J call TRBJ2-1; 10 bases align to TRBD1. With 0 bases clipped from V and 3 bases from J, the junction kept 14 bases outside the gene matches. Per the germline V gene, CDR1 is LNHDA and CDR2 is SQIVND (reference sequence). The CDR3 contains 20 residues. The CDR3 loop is CASSIDSGDRGRDLYNEQFF. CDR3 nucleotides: TGTGCCAGTAGTATAGATTCTGGAGACAGGGGGCGAGATCTCTACAATGAGCAGTTCTTC.

CDR3 sequence reads: CASSGDWHSYNEQFF. The CDR3 DNA follows: TGTGCCAGCTCCGGGGACTGGCACTCCTACAATGAGCAGTTCTTC. This rearrangement joins TRBV18 to TRBJ2-1; perhaps TRBD2 as D (6 bases). From germline, CDR1 is KGHSH and CDR2 LQKENI. The CDR3 length is 15 residues. Trimming removed 6 bases at V and 0 bases at J, with 12 bases between. Full variable domain (missing parts from reference TRBV18 and TRBJ2-1): NAGVMQNPRHLVRRRGQEARLRCSPMKGHSHVYWYRQLPEEGLKFMVYLQKENIIDESGMPKERFSAEFPKEGPSILRIQQVVRGDSAAYFCASSGDWHSYNEQFFGPGTRLTVL.

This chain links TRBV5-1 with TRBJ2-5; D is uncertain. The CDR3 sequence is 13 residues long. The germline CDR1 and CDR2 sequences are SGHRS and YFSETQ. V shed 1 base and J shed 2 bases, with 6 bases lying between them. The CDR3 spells CASSLTRQETQYF. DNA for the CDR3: TGCGCCAGCAGCTTGACCCGTCAAGAGACCCAGTACTTC.